A selection of T cell receptor beta chains follows, all from one sample in a study of T cells expressing NK-cell markers. TCRdb reprocessed the 5' RACE reads and stores each CDR3 protein as one record, lacking DNA. The sample's table shows about 400,000 distinct CDR3 sequences. Sequenced: blood T cells: a sorted CD56 or NKG2C T cell subset, CD4+ or CD8+ T cells, or bulk PBMC T cells (not recorded which). These TCRs come from a woman aged 45-65 years in good health. The CDR3 runs from the conserved cysteine through the conserved F or W.

CSALSGLAGATDTQYF	TRBV20-1	TRBJ2-3
CASSLVGFKETQYF	TRBV5-5	TRBJ2-5
CSARETGSFTEAFF	TRBV20-1	TRBJ1-1
CASSQELAGADEQFF	TRBV3-1	TRBJ2-1
CASSSLGTGVVGANVLTF	TRBV7-9	TRBJ2-6
CASSYGGTVQYEQYF	TRBV6-6	TRBJ2-7
CASSQEAPGMNTEAFF	TRBV4-1	TRBJ1-1
CASSVDLGETQYF	TRBV2	TRBJ2-5
CASNRAGLPNNEQFF	TRBV12-3/TRBV12-4	TRBJ2-1
CASSYRGPDSGNTIYF	TRBV6-5	TRBJ1-3
CASNSGEGNEQFF	TRBV2	TRBJ2-1
CATSMGMNTEAFF	TRBV15	TRBJ1-1
CASAGRTSVTGELFF	TRBV12-3/TRBV12-4	TRBJ2-2
CASSVGDSPSTDTQYF	TRBV9	TRBJ2-3
CASSLGQLETQYF	TRBV12-3/TRBV12-4	TRBJ2-5
CASSSLSGEETQYF	TRBV10-1	TRBJ2-5
CASRDRGREYSYTF	TRBV10-2	TRBJ1-2
CASSLQDSARAFF	TRBV11-2	TRBJ1-1
CATSRDSGYNNEQFF	TRBV15	TRBJ2-1
CASSPYRGTYEQYF	TRBV18	TRBJ2-7
CATSDQTRGETQYF	TRBV24-1	TRBJ2-5